This T cell receptor beta chain was retrieved from a study of blood T cells in healthy people across ages. Study observations and caveats: The study lacked donor CMV status, which possibly confounded expanded clonotype changes. One million T cells yielded diversity estimates that were considered underestimates.

A second PCR, run for roughly 7 to 11 cycles, used a sample-barcoded 5' primer plus a J-beta primer mix. Every cDNA was tagged by a template-switch adaptor with 12 random nucleotides. TCRdb ran MiXCR on the 5' RACE reads and lists one entry per CDR3 protein. The sample has hundreds of thousands of distinct CDR3 sequences, around half seen once; the top ten hold over 15%. Remarks on this clonotype: The antigen is undetermined.

The ends were cut back, 7 bases at V and 3 bases at J, with 16 bases in the middle. This CDR3 spans 14 amino acids. Germline CDR1 is MDHEN and CDR2 is SYDVKM. Sequencing used blood. The clonotype originates from a man older than 75 in good health. The rearrangement joins TRBV28 to TRBJ2-7; the D gene is possibly TRBD2 (5 bases). The CDR3 sequence: CASKGSGNLYEQYF. In DNA form, the CDR3 reads TGTGCCAGCAAAGGGTCCGGGAACCTCTACGAGCAGTACTTC.